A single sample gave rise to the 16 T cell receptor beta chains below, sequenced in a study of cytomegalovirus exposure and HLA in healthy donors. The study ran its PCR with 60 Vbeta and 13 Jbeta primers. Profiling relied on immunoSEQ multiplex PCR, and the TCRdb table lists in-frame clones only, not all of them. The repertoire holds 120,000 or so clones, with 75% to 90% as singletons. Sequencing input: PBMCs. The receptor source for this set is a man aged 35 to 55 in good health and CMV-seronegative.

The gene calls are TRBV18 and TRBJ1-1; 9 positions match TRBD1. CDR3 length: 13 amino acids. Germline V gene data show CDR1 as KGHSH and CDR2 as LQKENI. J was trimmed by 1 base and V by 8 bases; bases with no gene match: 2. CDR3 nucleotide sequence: TGTGCCAGCCGGACAGGGGAGAACACTGAAGCTTTCTTT. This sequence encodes CASRTGENTEAFF.

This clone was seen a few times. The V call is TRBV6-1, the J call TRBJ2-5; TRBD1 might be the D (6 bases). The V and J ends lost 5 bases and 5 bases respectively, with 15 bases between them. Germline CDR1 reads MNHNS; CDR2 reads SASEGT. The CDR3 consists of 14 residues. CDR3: CASSLTGREETQYF. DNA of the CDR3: TGTGCCAGCAGTCTTACAGGGAGAGAGGAGACCCAGTACTTC.

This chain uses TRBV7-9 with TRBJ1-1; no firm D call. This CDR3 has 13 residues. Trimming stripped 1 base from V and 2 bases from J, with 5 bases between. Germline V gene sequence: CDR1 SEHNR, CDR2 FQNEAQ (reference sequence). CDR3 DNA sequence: TGTGCCAGCAGCTTAGGCGCCAACACTGAAGCTTTCTTT. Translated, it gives CASSLGANTEAFF.

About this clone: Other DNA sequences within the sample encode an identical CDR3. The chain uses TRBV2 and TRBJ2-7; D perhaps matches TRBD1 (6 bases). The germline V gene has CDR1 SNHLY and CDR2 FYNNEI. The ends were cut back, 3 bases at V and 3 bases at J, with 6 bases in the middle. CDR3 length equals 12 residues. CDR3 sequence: CASSDRGYEQYF. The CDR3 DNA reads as TGTGCCAGCAGTGACAGGGGCTACGAGCAGTACTTC.

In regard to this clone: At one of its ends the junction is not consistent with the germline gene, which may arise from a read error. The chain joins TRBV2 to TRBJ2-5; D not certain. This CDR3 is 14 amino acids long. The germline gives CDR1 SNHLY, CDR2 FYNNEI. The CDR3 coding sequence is TGTGCCAGCAGTGTCAACTTGTACCAAGAGAACCAGTACTTC. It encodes CASSVNLYQENQYF.

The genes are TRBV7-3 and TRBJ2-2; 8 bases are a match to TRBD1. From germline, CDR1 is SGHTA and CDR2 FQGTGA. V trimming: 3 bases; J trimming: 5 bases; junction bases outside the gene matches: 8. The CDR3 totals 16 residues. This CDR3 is CASSLDTGGGTGELFF. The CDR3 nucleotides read TGTGCCAGCAGCTTGGATACAGGGGGAGGAACCGGGGAGCTGTTTTTT.

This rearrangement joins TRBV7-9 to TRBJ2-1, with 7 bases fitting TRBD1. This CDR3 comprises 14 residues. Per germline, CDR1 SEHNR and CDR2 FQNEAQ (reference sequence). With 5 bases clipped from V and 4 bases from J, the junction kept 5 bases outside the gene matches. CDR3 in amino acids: CASSPRQGYNEQFF. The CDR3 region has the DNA TGTGCCAGCAGCCCTCGACAGGGTTACAATGAGCAGTTCTTC.

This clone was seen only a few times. As DNA, the CDR3 is TGTGCCAGCAGTGAAGGTCAGGCCACTGAAGCTTTCTTT. As protein: CASSEGQATEAFF. The chain joins TRBV6-4 to TRBJ1-1; D is unclear. V gave up 3 bases and J gave up 4 bases, with 9 bases separating them. The germline gives CDR1 MRHNA, CDR2 SNTAGT. CDR3 size: 13 residues.

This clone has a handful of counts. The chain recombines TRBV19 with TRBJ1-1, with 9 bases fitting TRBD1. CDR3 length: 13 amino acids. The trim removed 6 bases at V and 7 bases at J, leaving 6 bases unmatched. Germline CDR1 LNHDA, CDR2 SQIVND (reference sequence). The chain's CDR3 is CASSPDRGLEAFF. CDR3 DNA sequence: TGTGCCAGTAGCCCGGACAGGGGCCTTGAAGCTTTCTTT.

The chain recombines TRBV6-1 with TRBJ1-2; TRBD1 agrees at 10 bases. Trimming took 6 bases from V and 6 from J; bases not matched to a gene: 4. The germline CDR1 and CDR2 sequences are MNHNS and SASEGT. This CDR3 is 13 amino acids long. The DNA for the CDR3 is TGTGCCAGCAGGGAGGGGACAGGGGATGGCTACACCTTC. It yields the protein CASREGTGDGYTF.

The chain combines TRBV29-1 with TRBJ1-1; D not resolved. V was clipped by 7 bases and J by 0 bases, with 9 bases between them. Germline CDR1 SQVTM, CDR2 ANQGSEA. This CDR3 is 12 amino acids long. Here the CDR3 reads CSGQAMNTEAFF. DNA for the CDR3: TGCAGCGGGCAGGCCATGAACACTGAAGCTTTCTTT. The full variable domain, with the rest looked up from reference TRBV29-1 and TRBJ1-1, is SAVISQKPSRDICQRGTSLTIQCQVDSQVTMMFWYRQQPGQSLTLIATANQGSEATYESGFVIDKFPISRPNLTFSTLTVSNMSPEDSSIYLCSGQAMNTEAFFGQGTRLTVV.

This CDR3 is CASFSPGQGSGNIQYF. The CDR3 DNA reads as TGTGCCAGTTTTTCCCCGGGACAGGGGTCTGGAAACATTCAGTACTTC. This sequence joins TRBV19 and TRBJ2-4; 10 nucleotides match TRBD1. From germline, CDR1 is LNHDA and CDR2 SQIVND (reference sequence). Trimming cost V 8 bases and J 6 bases; bases outside gene matches: 13. This CDR3 contains 16 residues.

CDR3 nucleotides: TGCGCCAGCAGCCAAGTGGGGACTTTGAGCACAGATACGCAGTATTTT. It is translated as CASSQVGTLSTDTQYF. The chain couples TRBV4-1 to TRBJ2-3; TRBD2 is a possible D gene (6 bases). CDR3 length equals 16 residues. The V end lost 1 base, the J end lost 0 bases, and 11 bases lay between the germline ends. Germline-derived CDR1 and CDR2 are MGHRA and YSYEKL.

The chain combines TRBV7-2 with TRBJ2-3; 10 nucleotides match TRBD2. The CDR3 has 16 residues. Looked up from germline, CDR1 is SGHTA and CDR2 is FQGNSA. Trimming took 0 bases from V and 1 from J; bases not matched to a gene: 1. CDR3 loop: CASSLALAGGTDTQYF. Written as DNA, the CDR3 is TGTGCCAGCAGCTTAGCCCTAGCGGGGGGCACAGATACGCAGTATTTT.

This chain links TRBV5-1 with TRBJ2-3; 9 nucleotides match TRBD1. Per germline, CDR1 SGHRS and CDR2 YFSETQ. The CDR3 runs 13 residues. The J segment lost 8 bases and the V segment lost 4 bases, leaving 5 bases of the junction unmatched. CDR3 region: CASSPTGGGTQYF. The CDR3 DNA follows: TGCGCCAGCAGCCCCACAGGGGGCGGTACGCAGTATTTT.

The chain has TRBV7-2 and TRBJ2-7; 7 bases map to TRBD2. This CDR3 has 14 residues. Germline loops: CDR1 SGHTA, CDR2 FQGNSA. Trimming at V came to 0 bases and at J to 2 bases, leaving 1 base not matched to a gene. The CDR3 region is CASSLAGGAYEQYF. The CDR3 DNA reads TGTGCCAGCAGCTTAGCGGGGGGGGCCTACGAGCAGTACTTC.